This T cell receptor beta chain came from a study of blood T cell repertoires in COVID-19. Study-level information: The samples span acute and convalescent COVID-19 from the United States, Italy and Spain. The analysed material was cDNA or gDNA that came from T cells, B-cell-depleted T cells, or PBMCs.

The CDR3 runs to 17 residues. The germline CDR1 and CDR2 sequences are SGHRS and YFSETQ. The germline V and J ends were trimmed by 4 bases and 5 bases, with 21 bases remaining between them. Only in-frame clones appear in the TCRdb table, and some are missing; sequencing was by immunoSEQ multiplex PCR. In the table there are tens of thousands of clones, 82% of which are singletons. In its sample, this clone was seen a few times. The chain employs TRBV5-1 and TRBJ1-4; D may be TRBD1 (5 bases). Sequenced sample: peripheral blood. This clonotype originated in a woman between 55 and 75 years old with acute or convalescent COVID-19. The CDR3 sequence is CASSHMGAGRGNEKLFF. The CDR3 nucleotides are TGCGCCAGCAGCCACATGGGAGCAGGGCGGGGAAATGAAAAACTGTTTTTT.